The clone carrying this T cell receptor beta chain was counted between two and nine times. What it binds is not known. The data were taken from a study of T cells in Graves' hyperthyroidism and ophthalmopathy. Researchers amplified the TCR beta CDR3 regions from RNA transcripts. Using the HTBI primer set, a first-round RT-PCR was run on the TCR CDR3. TCRdb re-analysed the multiplex PCR reads in MiXCR, keeping a single row per CDR3 protein. The table includes some 550,000 distinct CDR3 sequences, roughly 20% detected once. Overall study results and limits: Blood also held most thyroid clonotypes expanded beyond 0.001.

Germline assignment: CDR1 SEHNR and CDR2 FQNEAQ (reference sequence). Trimming left V 4 bases short and J 1 base short, with 10 bases between. The CDR3 covers 14 residues. The sample taken for sequencing was blood. The clonotype originates from a man aged 18 to 35 with Graves' hyperthyroidism. This sequence joins TRBV7-9 and TRBJ1-1; TRBD1 might be the D (5 bases). The CDR3 nucleotides read TGTGCCAGCAGCTCTCTGGGACCGAACACTGAAGCTTTCTTT. It codes for CASSSLGPNTEAFF.